These 19 T cell receptor beta chains were all obtained from the same sample, sequenced in a study of OX40 agonist ivuxolimab in advanced cancers. TCRdb's table, derived via immunoSEQ multiplex PCR, lists solely in-frame clones and lacks some. Among roughly 50,000 clones listed, 65% to 85% were seen once. Sequencing was performed on CD4+ or CD8+ T cells sorted from blood, taken in a trial of the OX40 agonist ivuxolimab. The receptor source for this set is an adult with an advanced solid tumor such as melanoma, head and neck, liver or kidney cancer.

This clone showed up just a few times. CDR3 amino acids: CASSLELTEAFF. CDR3 sequence (DNA): TGTGCCAGCAGCTTAGAGCTCACTGAAGCTTTCTTT. The rearrangement joins TRBV7-2 to TRBJ1-1; no definite D call. V dropped 1 base and J dropped 4 bases, with 4 bases sitting between them. The CDR3 totals 12 residues. Germline V gene lookup returns CDR1 SGHTA and CDR2 FQGNSA.

The rearrangement links TRBV11-2 to TRBJ2-5; D remains ambiguous. With 6 bases removed from V and 4 bases from J, the gap between germline ends came to 9 bases. This CDR3 has 12 residues. Germline CDR1 reads SGHAT; CDR2 reads FQNNGV. CDR3 in amino acids: CASSKEGETQYF. The DNA of the CDR3 is TGTGCCAGCAGTAAAGAAGGAGAGACCCAGTACTTC.

The CDR3 reads CASSLSGDMSNQPQHF. The CDR3 coding sequence is TGTGCCAGCAGTTTATCCGGGGATATGAGCAATCAGCCCCAGCATTTT. The chain is built from TRBV27 and TRBJ1-5; D gene ambiguous. Germline-derived CDR1 and CDR2 are MNHEY and SMNVEV (reference sequence). Trimming removed 0 bases at V and 1 base at J, with 10 bases between. The CDR3 extends over 16 amino acids.

The genes are TRBV10-3 and TRBJ1-2, with D hard to call. V was cut by 0 bases and J by 2 bases, with 7 bases left in between. In germline, CDR1 is ENHRY, CDR2 SYGVKD. The CDR3 covers 14 residues. In DNA form, the CDR3 reads TGTGCCATCAGTGAGTCTTGGGAGAACTATGGCTACACCTTC. Translated, it gives CAISESWENYGYTF.

The V gene is TRBV15, the J gene TRBJ1-6, with D uncertain. The germline V gene has CDR1 LNHNV and CDR2 YYDKDF (reference sequence). The CDR3 has 15 amino acids. The V end was cut by 1 base, the J end by 6 bases, with 10 bases between. The CDR3 DNA sequence: TGTGCCACCAGCAGAGGCCAAGGACCTAATTCACCCCTCCACTTT. Translating gives CATSRGQGPNSPLHF.

The chain carries TRBV6-5 and TRBJ2-1; D is perhaps TRBD1 or TRBD2 (5 bases each). Germline CDR1 reads MNHEY; CDR2 reads SVGAGI. The ends were cut back, 0 bases at V and 5 bases at J, with 11 bases in the middle. The CDR3 has 15 amino acids. CDR3 protein: CASSYSVQGHNEQFF. CDR3 in DNA: TGTGCCAGCAGTTACTCGGTTCAGGGACACAATGAGCAGTTCTTC.

V is TRBV29-1 and J is TRBJ2-3; D might be TRBD2 (6 bases). The CDR3 runs 12 residues. Trimming left V 5 bases short and J 3 bases short, with 9 bases between. The V gene's germline CDR1 is SQVTM and CDR2 ANQGSEA. The CDR3 nucleotides are TGCAGCGTTCGGGAGCAGACAGATACGCAGTATTTT. Translation: CSVREQTDTQYF.

The rearrangement links TRBV28 to TRBJ1-4; a possible D gene is TRBD1 (5 bases). CDR3 length: 15 residues. Germline V gene data show CDR1 as MDHEN and CDR2 as SYDVKM. V was shortened by 7 bases and J by 5 bases, with 17 bases between the two germline ends. The CDR3 region is CASTAGDVGNEKLFF. CDR3 nucleotide sequence: TGTGCCAGCACCGCCGGGGACGTCGGGAATGAAAAACTGTTTTTT. The full variable domain, with the rest looked up from reference TRBV28 and TRBJ1-4, is DVKVTQSSRYLVKRTGEKVFLECVQDMDHENMFWYRQDPGLGLRLIYFSYDVKMKEKGDIPEGYSVSREKKERFSLILESASTNQTSMYLCASTAGDVGNEKLFFGSGTQLSVL.

Concerning this clone: Distinct nucleotide sequences in the sample also encode this CDR3. This chain joins TRBV5-1 and TRBJ2-2, with 9 bases matching TRBD2. J was trimmed by 2 bases and V by 0 bases; bases with no gene match: 2. There are 16 residues in the CDR3. In germline, CDR1 is SGHRS, CDR2 YFSETQ. CDR3 amino acids: CASSLAAGGNTGELFF. The DNA of the CDR3 is TGCGCCAGCAGCTTGGCAGCGGGGGGTAACACCGGGGAGCTGTTTTTT.

V usage is TRBV27 and J usage is TRBJ2-1, with D perhaps TRBD2 (6 bases). Germline V gene data show CDR1 as MNHEY and CDR2 as SMNVEV (reference sequence). Trimming removed 5 bases from V and 9 bases from J, with 20 bases in between. This CDR3 comprises 15 residues. CDR3 DNA: TGTGCCAGCAGTCCCCCCGGGCTAGCGCGGGGTGAGCAGTTCTTC. This codes for CASSPPGLARGEQFF.

V and J are TRBV7-3 and TRBJ1-1; D gene ambiguous. Germline lookup yields CDR1 SGHTA and CDR2 FQGTGA. The length of the CDR3 is 13 residues. Trimming removed 2 bases at V and 1 base at J, with 5 bases between. For the CDR3, the DNA is TGTGCCAGCAGCTTATATCAGAACACTGAAGCTTTCTTT. It yields the protein CASSLYQNTEAFF.

V gene TRBV19 combines with J gene TRBJ2-2; D unclear. Trimming left V 8 bases short and J 7 bases short, with 8 bases between. CDR3 length: 11 amino acids. CDR1 is LNHDA and CDR2 is SQIVND in the germline V gene (reference sequence). CDR3 in DNA: TGTGCCAGTTTCAGCATCGGGGAGCTGTTTTTT. Its protein is CASFSIGELFF.

The CDR3 sequence is CASSKGQSYEQYV. In DNA, the CDR3 is TGTGCCAGCAGCAAGGGACAGTCCTACGAGCAGTACGTC. The gene calls are TRBV27 and TRBJ2-7; TRBD1 matches 7 bases. Per the germline V gene, CDR1 is MNHEY and CDR2 is SMNVEV (reference sequence). After removal of 6 bases from V and 1 base from J, the junction contained 3 bases not matched to a gene. The CDR3 is 13 residues long.

This clone appeared once. V is TRBV7-7 and J is TRBJ1-4, with D possibly TRBD1 on 6 matching bases. Trimming took off 9 bases at V and 1 base at J, with 12 bases between the two ends. The V gene's germline CDR1 is SSHAT and CDR2 FNYEAQ (reference sequence). The CDR3 totals 14 residues. In nucleotides, the CDR3 is TGTGCCAGGGGAAGGGGGGGAACTAATGAAAAACTGTTTTTT. Its protein product is CARGRGGTNEKLFF.

There are a few counts of this clone. The chain joins TRBV2 to TRBJ2-1; 9 bases are a match to TRBD2. Losses at the gene ends were 1 base for V and 7 bases for J; bases not matched to a gene: 5. CDR3 length: 15 residues. CDR1 is SNHLY and CDR2 is FYNNEI in the germline V gene. CDR3 coding DNA: TGTGCCAGCAGTGAAGACAGCGGGGGGAATAATGAGCAGTTCTTC. It codes for CASSEDSGGNNEQFF. The entire variable domain, with the rest obtained from reference TRBV2 and TRBJ2-1, is as follows: EPEVTQTPSHQVTQMGQEVILRCVPISNHLYFYWYRQILGQKVEFLVSFYNNEISEKSEIFDDQFSVERPDGSNFTLKIRSTKLEDSAMYFCASSEDSGGNNEQFFGPGTRLTVL.

This chain uses TRBV6-5 with TRBJ2-5, with D perhaps matching TRBD2 (5 bases). Trimming shortened V by 0 bases and J by 0 bases, and 8 bases separated the two germline ends. This CDR3 spans 15 amino acids. Germline CDR1 MNHEY, CDR2 SVGAGI. The CDR3 coding sequence is TGTGCCAGCAGTTACTCCTCCGGGGACCAAGAGACCCAGTACTTC. Translation gives CASSYSSGDQETQYF.

The chain is built from TRBV20-1 and TRBJ2-4, with TRBD1 identical over 7 bases. V shed 7 bases, J shed 8 bases, and the junction held 5 bases outside the gene matches. The CDR3 totals 11 residues. CDR1 and CDR2 (germline): DFQATT, SNEGSKA (reference sequence). The CDR3 DNA reads as TGCAGTGTGAGGGGGCGGCACATTCAGTACTTC. It encodes CSVRGRHIQYF.

This chain's CDR3 is CASSQGFVTDTQYF. CDR3 coding DNA: TGCGCCAGCAGCCAAGGGTTCGTAACAGATACGCAGTATTTT. This chain connects TRBV4-1 to TRBJ2-3; no clear D gene. The V gene's germline CDR1 is MGHRA and CDR2 YSYEKL. Trimming pared 1 base from V and 3 bases from J, leaving 8 bases between. The CDR3 totals 14 residues.

The genes are TRBV6-1 and TRBJ1-4; 9 nucleotides match TRBD1. Germline CDR1 is MNHNS and CDR2 is SASEGT. The CDR3 totals 15 residues. The V and J ends lost 7 bases and 5 bases, in that order; junction bases with no gene match: 8. CDR3 in DNA: TGTGCCAGCATAGGGACAGGGCACGGGAATGAAAAACTGTTTTTT. As protein: CASIGTGHGNEKLFF.